These 16 T cell receptor beta chains share one sample of origin, sequenced in a study of blood T cell repertoires in COVID-19. The method was immunoSEQ multiplex PCR; TCRdb's version includes in-frame clones alone and lacks a portion of them. The repertoire has about 54,000 clones, 80% to 85% of them found once; the top ten carry roughly 2%. The source material was peripheral blood. The source is a woman aged 60-75 years with acute or convalescent COVID-19.

The chain combines TRBV5-1 with TRBJ2-7, with 7 bases fitting TRBD2. J gave up 5 bases and V 0 bases, and 17 bases lay outside the gene matches. The CDR3 is 18 amino acids. The germline gives CDR1 SGHRS, CDR2 YFSETQ. For the CDR3, the DNA is TGCGCCAGCAGCTTGGCCTACGGGTTTGGCGGGAGTGTCGACGAGCAGTACTTC. Amino acid sequence: CASSLAYGFGGSVDEQYF.

The CDR3 loop is CASFSGRQSTDTQYF. The CDR3 DNA follows: TGTGCCAGCTTCTCCGGGAGGCAGAGCACAGATACGCAGTATTTT. The J gene is TRBJ2-3, the V gene TRBV2; the match to TRBD2 covers 7 bases. The ends lost 8 bases at V and 0 bases at J; junction bases unmatched: 8. CDR1 is SNHLY, CDR2 FYNNEI, per germline. This CDR3 contains 15 residues. The full variable domain, its missing parts supplied by reference TRBV2 and TRBJ2-3, is EPEVTQTPSHQVTQMGQEVILRCVPISNHLYFYWYRQILGQKVEFLVSFYNNEISEKSEIFDDQFSVERPDGSNFTLKIRSTKLEDSAMYFCASFSGRQSTDTQYFGPGTRLTVL.

The chain carries TRBV7-8 and TRBJ1-4, with 7 bases identical to TRBD1. The CDR3 runs 15 residues. The V segment lost 3 bases and the J segment 5 bases; nucleotides outside the gene matches: 6. Per the germline V gene, CDR1 is SGHVS and CDR2 is FQNEAQ. CDR3 sequence reads: CASSFQTGRNEKLFF. The CDR3 DNA reads TGTGCCAGCAGCTTTCAGACAGGGAGGAATGAAAAACTGTTTTTT.

The V call is TRBV9, the J call TRBJ1-5; TRBD1 agrees at 8 bases. Losses at the gene ends were 3 bases for V and 5 bases for J; bases not matched to a gene: 1. This CDR3 contains 13 residues. Germline V gene lookup returns CDR1 SGDLS and CDR2 YYNGEE. CDR3 nucleotide sequence: TGTGCCAGCAGCGCGACAGGGGATCAGCCCCAGCATTTT. Protein: CASSATGDQPQHF.

This chain uses TRBV7-3 with TRBJ2-2; 10 nucleotides line up with TRBD2. V trimming: 5 bases; J trimming: 4 bases; junction bases outside the gene matches: 7. Germline assignment: CDR1 SGHTA and CDR2 FQGTGA. The length of the CDR3 is 16 residues. The DNA of the CDR3 is TGTGCCAGCAGCCTTAGCGGGGGGTACGTCACCGGGGAGCTGTTTTTT. Amino acid sequence: CASSLSGGYVTGELFF. The full variable domain, completed using reference TRBV7-3 and TRBJ2-2, is GAGVSQTPSNKVTEKGKYVELRCDPISGHTALYWYRQSLGQGPEFLIYFQGTGAADDSGLPNDRFFAVRPEGSVSTLKIQRTERGDSAVYLCASSLSGGYVTGELFFGEGSRLTVL.

The chain carries TRBV21-1 and TRBJ1-5; TRBD1, the table's D call, lacks a check against the DNA. TRBV21-1 is an annotated pseudogene. The CDR3 has 19 amino acids. CDR3 coding DNA: TGTGCCAGCAGCAAAGTGCCCATCGTTTGTAGGGGGCTTTGCCAGCCCCAGCATTTT. Protein product: CASSKVPIVCRGLCQPQHF.

The chain combines TRBV30 with TRBJ1-1, with TRBD1 as a possible D gene (6 bases). Germline V gene lookup returns CDR1 GTSNPN and CDR2 SVGIG (reference sequence). The ends were cut back, 2 bases at V and 0 bases at J, with 16 bases in the middle. CDR3 length: 16 amino acids. The CDR3: CAWSRTGTHMNTEAFF. The CDR3 DNA reads TGTGCCTGGAGTCGAACAGGGACACACATGAACACTGAAGCTTTCTTT.

This clone came up a few times. The chain is built from TRBV29-1 and TRBJ1-1; D is unclear. Per germline, CDR1 SQVTM and CDR2 ANQGSEA. The germline V and J ends were trimmed by 0 bases and 1 base, with 6 bases remaining between them. This CDR3 region has 13 residues. The CDR3 region is CSVEEQTNTEAFF. In nucleotides, the CDR3 is TGCAGCGTTGAAGAACAGACGAACACTGAAGCTTTCTTT.

The chain recombines TRBV12-3 or TRBV12-4 with TRBJ2-7; the D gene is possibly TRBD1 (6 bases). Trimming took 5 bases from V and 2 from J, leaving 10 bases between them. CDR3 length equals 13 residues. CDR3 coding DNA: TGTGCCAGCAGTCCGGGACAAACCTACGAGCAGTACTTC. It yields the protein CASSPGQTYEQYF.

This clone appeared once. The chain is built from TRBV27 and TRBJ1-2; possibly TRBD1 for D (5 bases). The ends were cut back, 8 bases at V and 6 bases at J, with 19 bases in the middle. The CDR3 loop spans 14 amino acids. The germline V gene has CDR1 MNHEY and CDR2 SMNVEV (reference sequence). In DNA form, the CDR3 reads TGTGCCAGCGGAAGAACGGGGGTTCTGAATGGCTACACCTTC. Its translation is CASGRTGVLNGYTF.

This clone showed up just once. The chain employs TRBV7-3 and TRBJ2-1; TRBD2 aligns across 10 bases. Germline loops: CDR1 SGHTA, CDR2 FQGTGA. The CDR3 spans 17 residues. After removal of 1 base from V and 6 bases from J, the junction contained 9 bases not matched to a gene. In nucleotides, the CDR3 is TGTGCCAGCAGCTTAAGCGCTAGCGGGAGAATCGCCAATGAGCAGTTCTTC. Translating it yields CASSLSASGRIANEQFF.

This chain connects TRBV30 to TRBJ2-7; a possible D gene is TRBD2 (6 bases). CDR1 GTSNPN and CDR2 SVGIG come from the germline V gene (reference sequence). This CDR3 has 15 amino acids. V gave up 3 bases and J gave up 0 bases, with 15 bases separating them. The CDR3 region is CAWRASETNSYEQYF. CDR3 nucleotides: TGTGCCTGGAGGGCTAGCGAAACCAACTCCTACGAGCAGTACTTC.

This clone was counted once. The chain is built from TRBV7-3 and TRBJ2-3, with D tentatively TRBD2 (6 bases). Between the trimmed V and J ends, which lost 2 bases and 4 bases, there was a span of 22 bases. Germline assignment: CDR1 SGHTA and CDR2 FQGTGA. The CDR3 has 18 amino acids. CDR3 protein: CASSLLPSGGGAADTQYF. CDR3 coding DNA: TGTGCCAGCAGCTTATTACCTTCCGGCGGAGGGGCCGCAGATACGCAGTATTTT.

This chain links TRBV19 with TRBJ2-1, with 7 bases identical to TRBD1. CDR1 and CDR2 (germline): LNHDA, SQIVND (reference sequence). The CDR3 spans 14 residues. The V segment lost 4 bases and the J segment 7 bases; nucleotides outside the gene matches: 7. The CDR3: CASSRWDSWNEQFF. DNA for the CDR3: TGTGCCAGTAGTAGATGGGACAGTTGGAATGAGCAGTTCTTC. The variable domain in full, with the rest retrieved from reference TRBV19 and TRBJ2-1, is DGGITQSPKYLFRKEGQNVTLSCEQNLNHDAMYWYRQDPGQGLRLIYYSQIVNDFQKGDIAEGYSVSREKKESFPLTVTSAQKNPTAFYLCASSRWDSWNEQFFGPGTRLTVL.

This clone was picked up a small number of times. The chain links TRBV5-1 to TRBJ1-2; 8 bases map to TRBD1. Germline lookup yields CDR1 SGHRS and CDR2 YFSETQ. This CDR3 has 15 amino acids. The V segment lost 0 bases and the J segment 7 bases; nucleotides outside the gene matches: 8. The DNA of the CDR3 is TGCGCCAGCAGCTTGGGGAACACAGGGGGGACTGGCTACACCTTC. Translation: CASSLGNTGGTGYTF.

This clone was found a few times. The chain uses TRBV28 and TRBJ2-1, with 7 bases identical to TRBD2. This CDR3 comprises 16 residues. Germline trimming cut 4 bases from V and 7 bases from J; bases unmatched to any gene: 13. Germline V CDR1 and CDR2: MDHEN, SYDVKM. Here the CDR3 DNA reads TGTGCCAGCAGTTCACCTTCGGACCGGGGGGTTAATGAGCAGTTCTTC. Translation gives CASSSPSDRGVNEQFF.